One and the same sample provided the 13 T cell receptor beta chains below, sequenced in a study of identical twins. TCRdb redid the calling of the 5' RACE reads with MiXCR, one entry per CDR3 protein. The sample records 400,000 to 650,000 distinct CDR3 sequences, 20% to 25% being singletons. These records were also assigned to another study, of T cells expressing NK-cell markers.

The sequencing sample was made of CD4+ T cells sorted from blood. Receptor source: a woman under 30 in good health.

This clonotype was seen a handful of times. The chain couples TRBV6-5 to TRBJ2-7, with 7 bases lining up with TRBD1. Trimming at V came to 0 bases and at J to 5 bases, leaving 4 bases not matched to a gene. The CDR3 extends over 14 amino acids. Germline V CDR1 and CDR2: MNHEY, SVGAGI. CDR3: CASSYSDRSNEQYF. The CDR3 DNA reads TGTGCCAGCAGTTACTCGGACAGGTCCAACGAGCAGTACTTC.

This chain uses TRBV12-3 or TRBV12-4 with TRBJ1-1; TRBD1 is a possible D gene (5 bases). Deletions cut 6 bases from V and 7 bases from J, with 15 bases between. The CDR3 runs to 13 residues. The CDR3 sequence is CASSPRQHSEAFF. The CDR3 bases are TGTGCCAGCAGCCCCCGACAGCACAGTGAAGCTTTCTTT.

This chain connects TRBV20-1 to TRBJ2-1, with D unresolved. The length of the CDR3 is 13 residues. Per germline, CDR1 DFQATT and CDR2 SNEGSKA (reference sequence). V gave up 7 bases and J gave up 5 bases, with 15 bases separating them. In nucleotides, the CDR3 is TGCAGTGTCCCCCGGAGCGTGAACAATGAGCAGTTCTTC. The encoded protein is CSVPRSVNNEQFF.

This clonotype was counted many times. The chain links TRBV29-1 to TRBJ2-6; no reliable D call. This CDR3 has 13 amino acids. Germline V gene data show CDR1 as SQVTM and CDR2 as ANQGSEA. V was pared by 5 bases and J by 3 bases, with 8 bases between. CDR3 region: CSVMGHGANVLTF. The CDR3 nucleotides read TGCAGCGTTATGGGCCATGGGGCCAACGTCCTGACTTTC.

This clonotype was counted once. The chain employs TRBV20-1 and TRBJ2-3; D is possibly TRBD1 (6 bases). From germline, CDR1 is DFQATT and CDR2 SNEGSKA (reference sequence). V was pared by 3 bases and J by 5 bases, with 18 bases between. The CDR3 sequence is 15 residues long. The CDR3 protein is CSARPPQGVIDTQYF. The CDR3 DNA sequence: TGCAGTGCTAGGCCCCCACAGGGAGTAATAGATACGCAGTATTTT.

CDR3 amino acids: CASSFGPSYYEQYF. As DNA, the CDR3 is TGTGCCAGCAGCTTCGGGCCGTCTTATTACGAGCAGTACTTC. V usage is TRBV12-3 or TRBV12-4 and J usage is TRBJ2-7, with D unresolved. This CDR3 contains 14 residues. The ends were cut back, 6 bases at V and 4 bases at J, with 16 bases in the middle.

This clonotype was picked up a small number of times. This CDR3 is CASSLFLGANVLTF. The CDR3 bases are TGTGCCAGCAGTTTATTTCTTGGGGCCAACGTCCTGACTTTC. The rearrangement links TRBV27 to TRBJ2-6; D gene unclear. V was shortened by 1 base and J by 3 bases, with 4 bases between the two germline ends. The germline V gene encodes CDR1 MNHEY and CDR2 SMNVEV (reference sequence). The CDR3 is 14 residues long.

This clonotype came up a few times. The chain combines TRBV18 with TRBJ2-2, with 10 nucleotides matching TRBD2. The CDR3 loop spans 15 amino acids. V gave up 6 bases and J gave up 3 bases; unmatched junction bases: 4. Germline CDR1 reads KGHSH; CDR2 reads LQKENI. As DNA, the CDR3 is TGTGCCAGCTCCGGGACTAGCGCATACACCGGGGAGCTGTTTTTT. Encoded protein: CASSGTSAYTGELFF.

The chain combines TRBV7-9 with TRBJ1-1; 7 bases fit TRBD1. V trimming: 6 bases; J trimming: 3 bases; junction bases outside the gene matches: 7. CDR1 is SEHNR and CDR2 is FQNEAQ in the germline V gene (reference sequence). The CDR3 is 14 amino acids. CDR3 nucleotide sequence: TGTGCCAGCAGTTATGGACAGGTTTACACTGAAGCTTTCTTT. Amino acids: CASSYGQVYTEAFF.

The rearrangement links TRBV11-2 to TRBJ1-1, with D unclear. The CDR3 contains 16 residues. Germline V gives CDR1 SGHAT, CDR2 FQNNGV. V was trimmed by 0 bases and J by 3 bases, leaving 14 bases between them. CDR3 in amino acids: CASSLDHKVRDTEAFF. In DNA, the CDR3 is TGTGCCAGCAGCTTAGATCACAAGGTCCGGGACACTGAAGCTTTCTTT.

CDR3 amino acids: CASSPSEREWWNNEQFF. CDR3 DNA: TGTGCCAGCAGCCCCAGTGAGCGGGAGTGGTGGAACAATGAGCAGTTCTTC. The rearrangement links TRBV6-1 to TRBJ2-1; the match to TRBD2 covers 8 bases. Losses at the gene ends were 6 bases for V and 5 bases for J; bases not matched to a gene: 15. Germline assignment: CDR1 MNHNS and CDR2 SASEGT. This CDR3 is built from 17 residues.

This clonotype was counted at least ten times. V and J are TRBV20-1 and TRBJ2-3; 8 nucleotides match TRBD2. The CDR3 is 13 residues long. V trimming: 2 bases; J trimming: 4 bases; junction bases outside the gene matches: 2. CDR1 is DFQATT, CDR2 SNEGSKA, per germline (reference sequence). The CDR3 loop is CSARLAGADTQYF. CDR3 sequence (DNA): TGCAGTGCTAGACTAGCGGGCGCAGATACGCAGTATTTT.

This clonotype was seen a few times. The rearrangement uses TRBV20-1 and TRBJ1-2; maybe TRBD1 (6 bases). The ends were cut back, 1 base at V and 8 bases at J, with 17 bases in the middle. Germline V gene sequence: CDR1 DFQATT, CDR2 SNEGSKA (reference sequence). CDR3 size: 14 residues. In nucleotides, the CDR3 is TGCAGTGCTAGAGGGGGGGGCCTTCACGGCGGCTACACCTTC. This gives the protein CSARGGGLHGGYTF.